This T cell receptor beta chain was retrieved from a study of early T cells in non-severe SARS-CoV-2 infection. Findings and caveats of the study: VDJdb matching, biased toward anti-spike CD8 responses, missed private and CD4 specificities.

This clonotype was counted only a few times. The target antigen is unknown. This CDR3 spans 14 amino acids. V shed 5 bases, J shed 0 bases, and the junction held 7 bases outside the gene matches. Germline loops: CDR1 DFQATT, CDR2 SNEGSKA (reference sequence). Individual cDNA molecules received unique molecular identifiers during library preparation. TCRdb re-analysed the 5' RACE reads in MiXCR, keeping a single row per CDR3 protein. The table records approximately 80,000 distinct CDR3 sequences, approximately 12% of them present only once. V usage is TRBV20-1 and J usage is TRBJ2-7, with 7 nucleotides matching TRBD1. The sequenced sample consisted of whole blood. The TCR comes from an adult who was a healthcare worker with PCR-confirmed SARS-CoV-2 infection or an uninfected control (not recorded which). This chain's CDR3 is CSALGQIYSYEQYF. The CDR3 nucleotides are TGCAGTGCTTTGGGACAGATTTACTCCTACGAGCAGTACTTC.